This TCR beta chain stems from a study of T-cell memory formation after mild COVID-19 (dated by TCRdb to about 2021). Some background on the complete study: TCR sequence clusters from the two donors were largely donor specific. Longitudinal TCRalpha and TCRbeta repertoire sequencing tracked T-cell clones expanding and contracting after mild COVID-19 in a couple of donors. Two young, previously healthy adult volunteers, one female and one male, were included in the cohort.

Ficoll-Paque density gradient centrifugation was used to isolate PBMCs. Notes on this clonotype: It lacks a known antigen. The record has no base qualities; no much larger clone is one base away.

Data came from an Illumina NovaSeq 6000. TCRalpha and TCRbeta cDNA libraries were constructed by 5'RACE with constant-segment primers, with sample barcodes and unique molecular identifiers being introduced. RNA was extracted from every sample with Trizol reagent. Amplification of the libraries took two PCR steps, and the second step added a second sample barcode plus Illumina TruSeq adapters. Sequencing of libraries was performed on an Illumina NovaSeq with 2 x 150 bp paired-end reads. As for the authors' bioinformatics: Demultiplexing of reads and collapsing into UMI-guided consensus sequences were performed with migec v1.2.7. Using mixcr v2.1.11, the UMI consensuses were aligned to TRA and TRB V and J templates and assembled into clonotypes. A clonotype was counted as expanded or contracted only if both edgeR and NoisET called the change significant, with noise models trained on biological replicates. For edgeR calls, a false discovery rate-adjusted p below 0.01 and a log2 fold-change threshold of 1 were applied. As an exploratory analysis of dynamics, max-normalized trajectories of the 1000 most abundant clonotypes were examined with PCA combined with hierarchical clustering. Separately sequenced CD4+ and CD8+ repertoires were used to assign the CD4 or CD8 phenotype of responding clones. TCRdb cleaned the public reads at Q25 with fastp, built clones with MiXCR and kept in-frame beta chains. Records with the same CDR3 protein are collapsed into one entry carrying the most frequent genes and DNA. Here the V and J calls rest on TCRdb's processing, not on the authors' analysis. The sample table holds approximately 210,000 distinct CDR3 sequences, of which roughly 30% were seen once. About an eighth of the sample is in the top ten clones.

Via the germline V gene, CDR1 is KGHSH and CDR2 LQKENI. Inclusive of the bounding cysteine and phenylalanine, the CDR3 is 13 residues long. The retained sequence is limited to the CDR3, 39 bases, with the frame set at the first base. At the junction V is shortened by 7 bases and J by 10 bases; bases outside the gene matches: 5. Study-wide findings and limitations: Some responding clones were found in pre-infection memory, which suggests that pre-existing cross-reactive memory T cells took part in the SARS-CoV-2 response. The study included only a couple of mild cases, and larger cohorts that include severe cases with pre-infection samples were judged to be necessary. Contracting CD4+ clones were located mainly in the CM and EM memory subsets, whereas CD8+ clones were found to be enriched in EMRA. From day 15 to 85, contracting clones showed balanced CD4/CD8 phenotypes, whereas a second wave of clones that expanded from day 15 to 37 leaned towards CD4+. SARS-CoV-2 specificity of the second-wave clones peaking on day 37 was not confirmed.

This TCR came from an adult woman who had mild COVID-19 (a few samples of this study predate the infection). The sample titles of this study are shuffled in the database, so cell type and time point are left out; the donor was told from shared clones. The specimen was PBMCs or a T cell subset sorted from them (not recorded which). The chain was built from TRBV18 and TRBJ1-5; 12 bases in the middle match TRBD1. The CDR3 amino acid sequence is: CASCPGQGAPQHF. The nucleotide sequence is TGTGCCAGCTGCCCGGGACAGGGGGCCCCCCAGCATTTT.